Listed below are T cell receptor beta chains from one sample, sequenced in a study of cytomegalovirus exposure and HLA in healthy donors. Libraries were prepared by immunoSEQ multiplex PCR; TCRdb keeps only in-frame clonotypes and omits some of them. The sample is made up of some 150,000 clones, and the top ten hold 2.2% of it. Sequencing used PBMCs. These TCRs come from a woman aged 18-30 years in good health and CMV-seronegative. Each CDR3 is given with its conserved first and last residue.

v_gene	j_gene	CDR3aa
TRBV5-1	TRBJ1-3	CASSPATGGNTIYF
TRBV19	TRBJ1-4	CASSRALATNEKLFF
TRBV6-5	TRBJ2-2	CASSDDRVDGELFF
TRBV19	TRBJ1-1	CASSIRRSNTEAFF
TRBV5-5	TRBJ2-1	CASSPGVAGYNEQFF
TRBV2	TRBJ1-2	CASRPGQGAFYGYTF
TRBV5-1	TRBJ2-7	CASSPYIGTGGRIDEQYF
TRBV5-6	TRBJ2-3	CASSLVVGLTDTQYF
TRBV28	TRBJ2-2	CASSLTGYEAGELFF
TRBV5-6	TRBJ2-3	CASSLAIRGTDTQYF
TRBV28	TRBJ2-5	CASSSRDRGSLKTQYF
TRBV5-6	TRBJ2-5	CASSAGQGLYQETQYF
TRBV15	TRBJ1-5	CATSLDRASGQPQHF
TRBV6-1	TRBJ2-1	CASSEVFDNEQFF
TRBV6-1	TRBJ1-2	CASSEGQGQYGYTF
TRBV11-3	TRBJ2-1	CASSFAGTSGTRSYNEQFF
TRBV25-1	TRBJ2-2	CASSDPRDTGELFF
TRBV9	TRBJ2-1	CASSVEGLDGGEQFF
TRBV2	TRBJ1-2	CASRGTGGPDGGYTF
TRBV4-1	TRBJ1-2	CASSQDIRGYGYTF
TRBV6-1	TRBJ1-5	CASTSIRGSNQPQHF
TRBV30	TRBJ2-5	CAWSQRWGGQETQYF
TRBV7-3	TRBJ2-5	CASSLSRTEQETQYF
TRBV30	TRBJ1-5	CAWSPNAGGPQHF
TRBV19	TRBJ2-7	CASSITDYEQYF
TRBV14	TRBJ2-3	CASSQYSKDTQYF
TRBV7-8	TRBJ2-2	CASSFSAGELFF
TRBV2	TRBJ2-7	CASRALGLRGEQYF
TRBV7-6	TRBJ1-6	CASSLMTGDNSPLHF